Given below is one T cell receptor (beta chain) in context. What it recognizes is unknown. RNA transcripts provided the source from which TCR beta CDR3 regions were amplified. HTBI primers drove first-round RT-PCR of the TCR CDR3. TCRdb re-analysed the multiplex PCR reads in MiXCR, keeping a single row per CDR3 protein. Of 500,000 to 800,000 distinct CDR3 sequences listed, approximately 42% were seen once; the top ten hold 6.5% to 9%. Patients having uncontrolled infection, another autoimmune disease, pregnancy or lactation were not included. This sample stems from a study of T cells in Graves' hyperthyroidism and ophthalmopathy. Losses at the gene ends were 10 bases for V and 1 base for J; bases not matched to a gene: 8. There are 14 residues in the CDR3. Germline CDR1 reads SNHLY; CDR2 reads FYNNEI. Study conclusions and caveats: Most thyroid clonotypes expanded above 0.001 were also detected in blood. Ophthalmopathy stood apart from stable hyperthyroidism in a 13 V-J model. For ophthalmopathy, model prediction preceded onset by a median about 6.2 months.

J is TRBJ2-7 and V is TRBV2; TRBD2 matches at 9 bases. What was sequenced was peripheral blood or thyroid tissue (not recorded which). The receptor was derived from an adult man with Graves' disease, either hyperthyroidism or ophthalmopathy (not recorded which). The CDR3 nucleotides are TGTGCCACCAAGACTAGCGGCCTTTCCTACGAGCAGTACTTC. This sequence encodes CATKTSGLSYEQYF.